A single TCR beta chain is shown here with its context. This sample is part of a study of blood T cell repertoires in COVID-19. Study context: The origin of the acute and convalescent COVID-19 samples was the United States, Italy and Spain. The analysed material was cDNA or gDNA that came from T cells, B-cell-depleted T cells, or PBMCs.

The V segment lost 6 bases and the J segment 6 bases; nucleotides outside the gene matches: 5. In germline, CDR1 is WSHSY, CDR2 SAAADI. The CDR3 is made up of 14 amino acids. In the authors' methods: Estimation of nucleated cell counts was performed using reference gene primer amplification. The protocol was immunoSEQ multiplex PCR, while the TCRdb copy is restricted to in-frame clones and leaves out a portion. That table furnishes V, J and clone size, whereas the DNA furnished D and trimming. Of 150,000 to 200,000 clones listed, around nine tenths are singletons. Sequenced input: peripheral blood. The TCR originated in a young man with active or convalescent COVID-19. The chain is built from TRBV10-2 and TRBJ2-2, with 9 positions matching TRBD1. The CDR3 nucleotides are TGCGCCAGCAGGAGGACAGGGGATTCCGGGGAGCTGTTTTTT. Translation gives CASRRTGDSGELFF.